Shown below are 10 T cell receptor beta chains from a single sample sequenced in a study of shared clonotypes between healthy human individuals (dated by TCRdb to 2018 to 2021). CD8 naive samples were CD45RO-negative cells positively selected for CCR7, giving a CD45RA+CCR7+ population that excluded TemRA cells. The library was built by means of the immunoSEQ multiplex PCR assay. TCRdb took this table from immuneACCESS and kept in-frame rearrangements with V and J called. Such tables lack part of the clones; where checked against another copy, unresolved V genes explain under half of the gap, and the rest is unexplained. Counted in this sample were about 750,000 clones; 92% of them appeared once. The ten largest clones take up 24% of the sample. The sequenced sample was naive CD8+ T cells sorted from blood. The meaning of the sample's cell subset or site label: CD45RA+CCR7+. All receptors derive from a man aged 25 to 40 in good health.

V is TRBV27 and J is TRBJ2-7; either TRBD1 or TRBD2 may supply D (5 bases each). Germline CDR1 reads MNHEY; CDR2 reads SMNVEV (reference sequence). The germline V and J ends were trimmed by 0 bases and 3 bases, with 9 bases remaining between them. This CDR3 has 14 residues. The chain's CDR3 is CASSLSGERYEQYF. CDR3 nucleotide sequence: TGTGCCAGCAGTTTATCGGGGGAACGCTACGAGCAGTACTTC.

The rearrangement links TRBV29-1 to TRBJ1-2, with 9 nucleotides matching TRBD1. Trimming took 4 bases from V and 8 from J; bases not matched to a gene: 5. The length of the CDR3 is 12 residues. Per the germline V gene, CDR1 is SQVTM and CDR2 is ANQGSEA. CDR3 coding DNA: TGCAGCGTTGCACAGGGGGCGCTCGGCTACACCTTC. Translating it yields CSVAQGALGYTF.

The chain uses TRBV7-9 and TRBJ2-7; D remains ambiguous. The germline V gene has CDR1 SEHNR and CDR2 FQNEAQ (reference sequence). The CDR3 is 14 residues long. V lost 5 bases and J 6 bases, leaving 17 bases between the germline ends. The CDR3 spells CASSPVLTPTEQYF. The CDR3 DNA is TGTGCCAGCAGCCCAGTGCTGACCCCCACCGAGCAGTACTTC.

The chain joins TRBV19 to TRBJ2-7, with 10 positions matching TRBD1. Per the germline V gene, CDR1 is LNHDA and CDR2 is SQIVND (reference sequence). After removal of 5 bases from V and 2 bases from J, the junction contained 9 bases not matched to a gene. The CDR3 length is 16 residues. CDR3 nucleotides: TGTGCCAGTAGTCGTGGCTGGGACAGGGGTACCTACGAGCAGTACTTC. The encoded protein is CASSRGWDRGTYEQYF.

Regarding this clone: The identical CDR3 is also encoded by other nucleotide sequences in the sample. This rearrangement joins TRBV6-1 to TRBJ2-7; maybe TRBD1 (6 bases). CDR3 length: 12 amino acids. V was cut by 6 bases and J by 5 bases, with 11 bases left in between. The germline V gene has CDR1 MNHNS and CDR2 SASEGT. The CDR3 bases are TGTGCCAGCAGAGGGGGATCGGACGAGCAGTACTTC. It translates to CASRGGSDEQYF.

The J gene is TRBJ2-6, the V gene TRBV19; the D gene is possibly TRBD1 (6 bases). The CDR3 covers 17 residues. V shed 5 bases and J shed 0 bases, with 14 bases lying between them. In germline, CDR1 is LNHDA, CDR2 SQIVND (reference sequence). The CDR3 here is CASSPQGFSSGANVLTF. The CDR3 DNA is TGTGCCAGTAGTCCTCAGGGGTTCAGCTCTGGGGCCAACGTCCTGACTTTC.

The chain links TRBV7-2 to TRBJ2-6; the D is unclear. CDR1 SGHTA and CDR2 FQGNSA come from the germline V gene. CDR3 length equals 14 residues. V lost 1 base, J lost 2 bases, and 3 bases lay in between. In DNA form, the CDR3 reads TGTGCCAGCAGCTTAGGTGCTGGGGCCAACGTCCTGACTTTC. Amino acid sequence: CASSLGAGANVLTF.

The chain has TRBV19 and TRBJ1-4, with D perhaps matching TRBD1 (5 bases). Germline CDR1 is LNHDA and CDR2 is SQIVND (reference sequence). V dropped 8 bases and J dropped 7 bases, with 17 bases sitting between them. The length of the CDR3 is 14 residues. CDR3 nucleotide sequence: TGTGCCAGTGGTCAGCCGGGACGAAGTGAAAAACTGTTTTTT. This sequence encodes CASGQPGRSEKLFF. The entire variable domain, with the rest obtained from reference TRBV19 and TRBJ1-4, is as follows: DGGITQSPKYLFRKEGQNVTLSCEQNLNHDAMYWYRQDPGQGLRLIYYSQIVNDFQKGDIAEGYSVSREKKESFPLTVTSAQKNPTAFYLCASGQPGRSEKLFFGSGTQLSVL.

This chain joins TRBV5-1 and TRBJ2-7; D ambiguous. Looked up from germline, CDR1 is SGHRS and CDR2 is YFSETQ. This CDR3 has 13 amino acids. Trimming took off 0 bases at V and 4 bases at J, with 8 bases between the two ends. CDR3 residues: CASSLAGLYEQYF. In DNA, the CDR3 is TGCGCCAGCAGCTTGGCCGGGCTATACGAGCAGTACTTC.

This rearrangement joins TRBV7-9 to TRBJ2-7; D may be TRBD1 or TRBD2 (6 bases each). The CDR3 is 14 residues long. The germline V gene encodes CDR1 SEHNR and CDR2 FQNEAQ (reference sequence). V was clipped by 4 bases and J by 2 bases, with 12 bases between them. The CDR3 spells CASSSPGAPYEQYF. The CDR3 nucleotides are TGTGCCAGCAGCTCTCCGGGGGCTCCCTACGAGCAGTACTTC.